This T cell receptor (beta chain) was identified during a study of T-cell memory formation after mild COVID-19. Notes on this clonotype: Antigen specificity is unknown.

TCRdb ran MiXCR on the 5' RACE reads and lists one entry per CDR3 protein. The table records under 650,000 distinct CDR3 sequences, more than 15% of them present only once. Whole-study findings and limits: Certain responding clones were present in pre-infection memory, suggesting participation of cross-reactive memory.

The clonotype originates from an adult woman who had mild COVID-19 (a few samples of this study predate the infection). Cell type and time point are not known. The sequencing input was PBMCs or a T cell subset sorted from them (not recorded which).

The CDR3 DNA is TGTGCCAGCAGTTCCCTAGACTCTAGCTCCTACAATGAGCAGTTCTTC. This translates into CASSSLDSSSYNEQFF. V and J are TRBV6-1 and TRBJ2-1; D unclear. The germline V gene has CDR1 MNHNS and CDR2 SASEGT. The CDR3 spans 16 residues. V was clipped by 5 bases and J by 0 bases, with 14 bases between them.